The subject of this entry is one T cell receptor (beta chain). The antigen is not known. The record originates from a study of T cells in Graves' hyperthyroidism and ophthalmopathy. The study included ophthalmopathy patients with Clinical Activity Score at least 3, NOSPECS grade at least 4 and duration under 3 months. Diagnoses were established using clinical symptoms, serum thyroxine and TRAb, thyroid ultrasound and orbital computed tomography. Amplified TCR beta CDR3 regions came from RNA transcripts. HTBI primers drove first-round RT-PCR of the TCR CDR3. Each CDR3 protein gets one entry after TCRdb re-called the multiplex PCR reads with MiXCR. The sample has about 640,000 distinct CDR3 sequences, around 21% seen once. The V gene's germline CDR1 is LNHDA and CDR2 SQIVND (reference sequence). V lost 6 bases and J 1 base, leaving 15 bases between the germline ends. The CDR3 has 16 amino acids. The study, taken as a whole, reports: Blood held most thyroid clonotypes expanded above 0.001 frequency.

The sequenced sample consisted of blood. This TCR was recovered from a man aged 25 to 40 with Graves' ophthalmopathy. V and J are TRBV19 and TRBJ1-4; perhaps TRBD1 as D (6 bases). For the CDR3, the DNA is TGTGCCAGTAGAAAGAAGGGGGGAGGAACTAATGAAAAACTGTTTTTT. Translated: CASRKKGGGTNEKLFF.